This T cell receptor (beta chain) was sequenced for a study of blood T cell repertoires in COVID-19 (dated by TCRdb to the early 2020s). The study in broad terms: Collaborator samples came from the United States, Italy and Spain and covered acute and convalescent phases of COVID-19. Deeply sampled blood TCRbeta repertoires from subjects exposed to, actively infected with, or recovered from COVID-19 were included in the dataset. The samples were drawn from two sources: the first 160 participants of the ongoing ImmuneRACE study, and over 1,000 subjects contributed by 6 global collaborators. Sample metadata almost always included a de-identified subject ID, COVID-19 status, age in years and sex. HLA class I and class II types, where available, came from metadata supplied by the sample provider rather than from assay-based typing. The material from the prospective study consisted of cDNA or gDNA derived from T cells, B-cell-depleted T cells, or PBMCs. The repertoires were released in a freely available public database meant as a resource for research on the immune response to SARS-CoV-2. Beyond this particular receptor, the publication reports: Clinical and demographic metadata were provided uncurated, with the amount varying by source and participant.

There are 14 amino acids in the CDR3, from cysteine to phenylalanine inclusive. Here the CDR3 DNA is all that survives: 42 bases in frame from base 1. Trimming at the junction amounts to 5 bases on V and 4 bases on J, and the germline ends lie 12 bases apart. Based on the germline V gene, the CDR1 and CDR2 sequences are SGHNT and YENEEA. TCRbeta CDR3 regions were amplified from genomic DNA by means of the immunoSEQ Assay, a bias-controlled multiplex PCR. Per the source publication's procedure: The number of nucleated cells in each sample was estimated by amplification of reference gene primers within the assay. To quantify the absolute abundance of each unique TCRbeta CDR3 rearrangement, sequence reads were collapsed and filtered. For each sample, productive Simpson clonality was calculated by taking the square root of Simpson's diversity index across productive rearrangements. Not all clones reach the TCRdb copy of this immuneACCESS table, which keeps in-frame sequences only. Checked studies attribute under half of the gap to unresolved V genes and leave the rest unexplained. That table supplies the V and J calls and clone size; D and trimming were determined from the DNA. For this sample the table gives 110,000 to 150,000 clones, of which about nine tenths were detected only once. The top ten clones comprise more than 9% of the sample.

On this clone itself: Its binding antigen is unknown. No quality values exist for individual bases; no much larger clone is one base distant.

The collaborating institutions used their own protocols to collect whole blood in K2EDTA tubes. For TCRbeta analysis, collaborators shipped samples as frozen whole blood, isolated PBMCs, or DNA extracted from either of those sample types. The source material was peripheral blood. The sequence was obtained from a man aged 50 to 59 with active or convalescent COVID-19. The chain employs TRBV11-3 and TRBJ2-1, and TRBD1 may be the D gene, going by 6 matching bases. The DNA sequence is as follows: TGTGCCAGCAGCCCAGGACAGTCGTACAATGAGCAGTTCTTC. Its product reads: CASSPGQSYNEQFF.